The present TCR beta chain was sequenced within a study of T-cell reconstitution after alpha-beta-depleted transplantation in children (dated by TCRdb to 2016 to 2017). Study-wide context: The study quantitatively tracked T-cell immune reconstitution after TCRalphabeta/CD19-depleted allogeneic hematopoietic cell transplantation in children using TCR repertoire profiling.

The CDR3 spans 15 residues, from the cysteine through the phenylalanine. Only the CDR3 part of the read is kept: 45 bases, read in frame from the first base. As encoded in the germline V gene, CDR1 is MGHRA while CDR2 is YSYEKL. From V the trimming removes 0 bases and from J it removes 3 bases, while the gene matches leave 3 bases of the junction unaccounted for. Remarks on this clonotype: This clone's antigen is unknown. No base-level quality is on record; no much larger clone is a single base apart.

Receptor libraries were prepared by PCR. Sequencing was carried out with an Illumina HiSeq 2500. To normalize quantification of the TCRbeta repertoire, the TCR libraries were built with molecular barcoding that relied on unique molecular identifiers. TCRdb took the public reads, trimmed them with fastp at Q25, ran MiXCR for clone calling and kept in-frame beta chains. Here each entry gathers all rows of one CDR3 protein and keeps the most common genes and DNA. Present in this sample are a few hundred thousand distinct CDR3 sequences, approximately 20% of which were seen just once. 2.5% to 4% of the sample is taken by the ten largest.

The chain is assembled from TRBV4-1 and TRBJ2-7; 9 junctional bases match TRBD2. Sequencing was performed on PBMCs from the stem cell graft donor, taken from the stem cell graft. The receptor comes from a human donor who donated a stem cell graft to a child with acute lymphoblastic leukemia. The CDR3 corresponds to CASSQDGTSYYEQYF. The DNA sequence reads TGCGCCAGCAGCCAAGATGGGACTAGCTACTACGAGCAGTACTTC.